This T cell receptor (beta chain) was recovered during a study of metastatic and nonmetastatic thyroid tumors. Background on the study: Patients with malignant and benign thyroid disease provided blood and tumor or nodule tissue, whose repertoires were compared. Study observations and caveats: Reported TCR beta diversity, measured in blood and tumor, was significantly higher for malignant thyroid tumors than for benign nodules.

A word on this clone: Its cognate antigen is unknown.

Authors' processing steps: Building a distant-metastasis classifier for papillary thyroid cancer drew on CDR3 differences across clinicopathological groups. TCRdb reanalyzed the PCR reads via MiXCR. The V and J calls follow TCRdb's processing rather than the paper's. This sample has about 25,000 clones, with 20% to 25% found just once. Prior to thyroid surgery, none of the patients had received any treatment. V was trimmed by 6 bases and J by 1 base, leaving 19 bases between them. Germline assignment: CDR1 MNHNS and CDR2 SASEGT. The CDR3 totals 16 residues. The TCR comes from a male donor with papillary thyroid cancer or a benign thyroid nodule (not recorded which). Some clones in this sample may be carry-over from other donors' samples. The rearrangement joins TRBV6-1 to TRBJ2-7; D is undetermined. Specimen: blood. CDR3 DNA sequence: TGTGCCAGCAGCCACTTACCGGTACAAGGTTCCTACGAGCAGTACTTC. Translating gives CASSHLPVQGSYEQYF.